This T cell receptor (beta chain) was recovered during a study of cytomegalovirus exposure and HLA in healthy donors. Study results and limitations: Many donors shared some public TCRs, even though most TCR sequences were rare. Later analysis reportedly placed an Asian-associated ancestry cluster below the roughly 600-donor mean in N-insertions. Reports described diagnosis of cytomegalovirus status by the classifier as highly specific and sensitive. In a later analysis, several top co-occurrence clusters appeared linked to parvovirus B19, influenza, CMV and Epstein-Barr virus.

A note on this clone: Its antigen remains unidentified. At the DNA level, this CDR3 is encoded by other sequences in the same sample as well.

PCR used 60 Vbeta primers and 13 Jbeta primers. Only in-frame clones appear in the TCRdb table, and some are missing; sequencing was by immunoSEQ multiplex PCR. The profile shows about 120,000 clones, around 77% of them singletons. The CDR3 consists of 15 residues. Germline CDR1 and CDR2: SGHRS and YFSETQ. V dropped 0 bases and J dropped 0 bases, with 6 bases sitting between them. Sequencing used PBMCs. This TCR derives from a man aged 40-55 years in good health and CMV-seropositive. The chain joins TRBV5-1 to TRBJ1-4; D uncertain. The CDR3 reads CASSLAGATNEKLFF. The CDR3 nucleotides are TGCGCCAGCAGCTTGGCCGGTGCAACTAATGAAAAACTGTTTTTT.